These 17 T cell receptor beta chains were sequenced from one sample in a study of shared clonotypes between healthy human individuals. The method was immunoSEQ multiplex PCR; TCRdb's version includes in-frame clones alone and lacks a portion of them. Of under 2,000,000 clones listed, just under 95% are singletons. Naive CD8 cells comprised CD45RO-negative, CCR7-positively selected cells, excluding terminally differentiated effector memory CD45RA+ cells. The specimen was naive CD8+ T cells sorted from blood. All receptors come from a man younger than 35 in good health.

This clone was counted between two and nine times. This rearrangement joins TRBV28 to TRBJ2-7; D unclear. The V end lost 5 bases, the J end lost 1 base, and 18 bases lay between the germline ends. The CDR3 contains 16 residues. Germline V gene lookup returns CDR1 MDHEN and CDR2 SYDVKM. The CDR3: CASSPQSPARSYEQYF. The CDR3 nucleotides are TGTGCCAGCAGTCCGCAGTCGCCAGCCCGTTCCTACGAGCAGTACTTC.

Of note for this clone: Other nucleotide sequences from this sample produce the same CDR3. This chain connects TRBV30 to TRBJ1-1, with D uncertain. This CDR3 has 11 amino acids. The V end lost 0 bases, the J end lost 7 bases, and 6 bases lay between the germline ends. Looked up from germline, CDR1 is GTSNPN and CDR2 is SVGIG (reference sequence). The chain's CDR3 is CAWSVSLEAFF. The DNA of the CDR3 is TGTGCCTGGAGTGTGAGCCTTGAAGCTTTCTTT. The full variable domain, its missing parts supplied by reference TRBV30 and TRBJ1-1, is SQTIHQWPATLVQPVGSPLSLECTVEGTSNPNLYWYRQAAGRGLQLLFYSVGIGQISSEVPQNLSASRPQDRQFILSSKKLLLSDSGFYLCAWSVSLEAFFGQGTRLTVV.

As regards this clone: The sample holds other DNA sequences that translate to the same CDR3. The CDR3, as DNA: TGTGCCTGGAGTGTTTTGAGCTCTGAAGCTTTCTTT. As protein: CAWSVLSSEAFF. The genes are TRBV30 and TRBJ1-1; D remains unclear. The CDR3 extends over 12 amino acids. CDR1 and CDR2 from the germline V gene are GTSNPN and SVGIG (reference sequence). The V end lost 0 bases, the J end lost 6 bases, and 8 bases lay between the germline ends. Based on the CDR3 plus reference TRBV30 and TRBJ1-1, the full variable domain is SQTIHQWPATLVQPVGSPLSLECTVEGTSNPNLYWYRQAAGRGLQLLFYSVGIGQISSEVPQNLSASRPQDRQFILSSKKLLLSDSGFYLCAWSVLSSEAFFGQGTRLTVV.

This clone was seen only once. Other DNA sequences in the same sample also yield this CDR3. The chain uses TRBV4-1 and TRBJ2-5; 13 bases agree with TRBD2. Germline V CDR1 and CDR2: MGHRA, YSYEKL. V trimming: 4 bases; J trimming: 4 bases; junction bases outside the gene matches: 3. This CDR3 is 15 amino acids long. The chain's CDR3 is CASSLRLAGGETQYF. DNA for the CDR3: TGCGCCAGCAGCCTCAGACTAGCGGGAGGAGAGACCCAGTACTTC.

The chain joins TRBV4-2 to TRBJ2-3, with TRBD1 identical over 8 bases. J gave up 0 bases and V 3 bases, and 5 bases lay outside the gene matches. CDR1 and CDR2 (germline): LGHNA, YNFKEQ. CDR3 length: 16 residues. In nucleotides, the CDR3 is TGTGCCAGCAGCCACGCGAGGACAGGGAGCACAGATACGCAGTATTTT. Translating it yields CASSHARTGSTDTQYF.

CDR3 region: CASGGLTVQQYF. CDR3 nucleotide sequence: TGTGCCAGCGGCGGATTGACCGTACAGCAGTATTTT. The V and J genes are TRBV27 and TRBJ2-3; no clear D gene. The CDR3 loop spans 12 amino acids. The germline V and J ends were trimmed by 8 bases and 11 bases, with 17 bases remaining between them. Per germline, CDR1 MNHEY and CDR2 SMNVEV (reference sequence).

Notes on this clone: Other DNA sequences within the sample encode an identical CDR3. The rearrangement links TRBV4-3 to TRBJ1-1, with D possibly matching TRBD1 (5 bases). The CDR3 spans 12 residues. V lost 2 bases to trimming and J lost 5 bases, with 6 bases between them. The germline V gene has CDR1 LGHNA and CDR2 YSLEER. The CDR3 sequence is CASSQRGTEAFF. CDR3 in DNA: TGCGCCAGCAGCCAAAGGGGAACTGAAGCTTTCTTT.

The genes are TRBV5-8 and TRBJ2-7; D gene uncertain. Trimming took off 2 bases at V and 0 bases at J, with 6 bases between the two ends. Germline V gene sequence: CDR1 SGHTS, CDR2 YDEGEE. CDR3 size: 13 residues. DNA for the CDR3: TGTGCCAGCAGCTTCGTTTACTCCTACGAGCAGTACTTC. Amino acids: CASSFVYSYEQYF.

This clone was seen just once. J is TRBJ2-1 and V is TRBV19, with D unclear. CDR1 and CDR2 (germline): LNHDA, SQIVND (reference sequence). The CDR3 has 14 residues. Trimming pared 5 bases from V and 2 bases from J, leaving 10 bases between. The CDR3 nucleotides are TGTGCCAGTAGTTTAGGTTTGACCTACAATGAGCAGTTCTTC. This translates into CASSLGLTYNEQFF.

This chain links TRBV6-5 with TRBJ2-5; D possibly corresponds to TRBD1 (5 bases). The CDR3 is 14 residues long. Germline V gives CDR1 MNHEY, CDR2 SVGAGI. Trimming removed 4 bases from V and 5 bases from J, with 14 bases in between. This chain's CDR3 is CASSLDTSPETQYF. In nucleotides, the CDR3 is TGTGCCAGCAGTTTGGACACGTCTCCGGAGACCCAGTACTTC.

The chain is built from TRBV7-9 and TRBJ2-1; D remains ambiguous. Looked up from germline, CDR1 is SEHNR and CDR2 is FQNEAQ (reference sequence). The CDR3 loop spans 16 amino acids. Trimming shortened V by 4 bases and J by 5 bases, and 18 bases separated the two germline ends. The CDR3 loop is CASSSPFGSSHNEQFF. Written as DNA, the CDR3 is TGTGCCAGCAGCTCACCTTTCGGTAGCAGCCACAATGAGCAGTTCTTC.

The rearrangement links TRBV19 to TRBJ2-5, with no clear D. The ends were cut back, 0 bases at V and 5 bases at J, with 10 bases in the middle. The CDR3 runs 14 residues. Germline CDR1 is LNHDA and CDR2 is SQIVND (reference sequence). CDR3 protein: CASSIDGLGETQYF. For the CDR3, the DNA is TGTGCCAGTAGTATAGATGGGCTAGGGGAGACCCAGTACTTC.

The chain couples TRBV7-9 to TRBJ1-5; D perhaps matches TRBD1 (6 bases). The length of the CDR3 is 19 residues. CDR1 and CDR2 (germline): SEHNR, FQNEAQ (reference sequence). Between the trimmed V and J ends, which lost 5 bases and 0 bases, there was a span of 23 bases. CDR3 DNA sequence: TGTGCCAGCAGCCAGGGTGGGACAATAAACCCTTATAGCAATCAGCCCCAGCATTTT. Translation gives CASSQGGTINPYSNQPQHF.

This chain uses TRBV7-6 with TRBJ2-1; D uncertain. CDR1 and CDR2 (germline): SGHVS, FNYEAQ. The CDR3 length is 15 residues. Trimming left V 3 bases short and J 8 bases short, with 17 bases between. The DNA of the CDR3 is TGTGCCAGCAGCTTGATTCCGATAGACCCAGATGAGCAGTTCTTC. It encodes CASSLIPIDPDEQFF. The full variable domain, its missing parts supplied by reference TRBV7-6 and TRBJ2-1, is GAGVSQSPRYKVTKRGQDVALRCDPISGHVSLYWYRQALGQGPEFLTYFNYEAQQDKSGLPNDRFSAERPEGSISTLTIQRTEQRDSAMYRCASSLIPIDPDEQFFGPGTRLTVL.

The V and J genes are TRBV6-1 and TRBJ2-1, with TRBD2 identical over 8 bases. CDR3 length: 15 residues. V gave up 6 bases and J gave up 3 bases; unmatched junction bases: 7. Per germline, CDR1 MNHNS and CDR2 SASEGT. CDR3 sequence reads: CASSPTSGLYNEQFF. The CDR3, as DNA: TGTGCCAGCAGCCCTACTAGCGGCCTCTACAATGAGCAGTTCTTC.

The gene calls are TRBV27 and TRBJ2-3; D is uncertain. This CDR3 is 19 amino acids long. Germline V gene data show CDR1 as MNHEY and CDR2 as SMNVEV (reference sequence). V was clipped by 0 bases and J by 0 bases, with 19 bases between them. The CDR3 region has the DNA TGTGCCAGCAGTTTATCCACCCCCTCGACAACGGCTAGCACAGATACGCAGTATTTT. Translating gives CASSLSTPSTTASTDTQYF.

The V call is TRBV29-1, the J call TRBJ1-2, with 7 bases matching TRBD1. Looked up from germline, CDR1 is SQVTM and CDR2 is ANQGSEA. V lost 7 bases, J lost 3 bases, and 2 bases stayed unmatched. The CDR3 totals 11 residues. CDR3 residues: CSATGDYGYTF. CDR3 in DNA: TGCAGCGCCACAGGGGACTATGGCTACACCTTC.